Shown below are 7 T cell receptor beta chains from a single sample sequenced in a study of early T cells in non-severe SARS-CoV-2 infection. From the 5' RACE reads, TCRdb called clonotypes with MiXCR, one entry per CDR3 protein. The sample holds 75,000 to 100,000 distinct CDR3 sequences, about 15% seen once. The sequencing input was whole blood. The receptors originated from an adult who was a healthcare worker with PCR-confirmed SARS-CoV-2 infection or an uninfected control (not recorded which).

DNA of the CDR3: TGTGCCAGCAGCGCAGGGTCCTACAATGAGCAGTTCTTC. It translates to CASSAGSYNEQFF. The rearrangement uses TRBV6-2 or TRBV6-3 and TRBJ2-1, with a weak D call TRBD1 (5 bases). The CDR3 totals 13 residues. The V and J ends lost 6 bases and 1 base respectively, with 7 bases between them. The germline V gene encodes CDR1 MNHEY and CDR2 SVGEGT.

This chain connects TRBV20-1 to TRBJ2-1; TRBD2 matches at 7 bases. The V gene end was trimmed by 0 bases and the J gene end by 6 bases; junction bases not matched to a gene: 8. CDR1 and CDR2 (germline): DFQATT, SNEGSKA (reference sequence). The CDR3 is 15 amino acids. CDR3 loop: CSARDSSGAGNEQFF. The CDR3 bases are TGCAGTGCTAGAGATTCGAGCGGGGCTGGCAATGAGCAGTTCTTC.

The gene calls are TRBV4-3 and TRBJ2-2; perhaps TRBD2 as D (5 bases). The CDR3 is made up of 16 amino acids. Germline V gene sequence: CDR1 LGHNA, CDR2 YSLEER. Trimming shortened V by 5 bases and J by 5 bases, and 18 bases separated the two germline ends. The CDR3 reads CASSDYRHWGTGELFF. DNA of the CDR3: TGCGCCAGCAGCGACTACAGACACTGGGGTACCGGGGAGCTGTTTTTT.

This clonotype was picked up a small number of times. The chain has TRBV20-1 and TRBJ2-7, with 7 bases identical to TRBD1. The CDR3 contains 11 residues. With V trimmed by 6 bases and J by 5 bases, 4 bases remained unmatched. Germline V lookup: CDR1 DFQATT, CDR2 SNEGSKA (reference sequence). The CDR3 sequence: CSAGRGNEQYF. CDR3 nucleotides: TGCAGTGCAGGCAGGGGGAACGAGCAGTACTTC.

The chain employs TRBV4-3 and TRBJ2-7; D may match TRBD1 or TRBD2 (5 bases each). Germline assignment: CDR1 LGHNA and CDR2 YSLEER. V lost 0 bases, J lost 7 bases, and 13 bases lay in between. The CDR3 loop spans 14 amino acids. DNA of the CDR3: TGCGCCAGCAGCCAAGATATGAGGGGCGGGGAGCAGTACTTC. Its protein product is CASSQDMRGGEQYF.

This clonotype was observed at least ten times. The J gene is TRBJ2-1, the V gene TRBV5-6; 7 nucleotides agree with TRBD2. Germline CDR1 and CDR2: SGHDT and YYEEEE. The CDR3 totals 16 residues. The ends lost 0 bases at V and 2 bases at J; junction bases unmatched: 5. CDR3 DNA sequence: TGTGCCAGCAGCTTGGGTGGCCTAGCGGCCTACAATGAGCAGTTCTTC. Translated: CASSLGGLAAYNEQFF. Variable domain in full (rest from reference TRBV5-6 and TRBJ2-1): DAGVTQSPTHLIKTRGQQVTLRCSPKSGHDTVSWYQQALGQGPQFIFQYYEEEERQRGNFPDRFSGHQFPNYSSELNVNALLLGDSALYLCASSLGGLAAYNEQFFGPGTRLTVL.

The chain uses TRBV9 and TRBJ2-2; a possible D gene is TRBD2 (5 bases). The V end was cut by 4 bases, the J end by 6 bases, with 7 bases between. This CDR3 comprises 12 residues. Germline CDR1 is SGDLS and CDR2 is YYNGEE. CDR3 region: CASSNGAGELFF. CDR3 coding DNA: TGTGCCAGCAGCAACGGGGCCGGGGAGCTGTTTTTT.